The clone carrying this T cell receptor beta chain came up a few times. CDR1 and CDR2 (germline): SGHDT, YYEEEE. The CDR3 spans 18 residues. Trimming left V 0 bases short and J 0 bases short, with 13 bases between. Sequencing used immunoSEQ multiplex PCR; TCRdb keeps in-frame clones, though not all of them. The sample yields 100,000 or so clones, more than 80% seen once. This sample is part of a study of T cell changes during pregnancy in multiple sclerosis. The rearrangement uses TRBV5-6 and TRBJ2-6; D remains unclear. The sequence was obtained from a female donor with multiple sclerosis, enrolled in a pregnancy study. The sequencing here drew on peripheral blood, taken in the second trimester of pregnancy. This CDR3 is CASSLVLDLFSGANVLTF. The CDR3 nucleotides read TGTGCCAGCAGCTTGGTTCTAGATCTTTTCTCTGGGGCCAACGTCCTGACTTTC.